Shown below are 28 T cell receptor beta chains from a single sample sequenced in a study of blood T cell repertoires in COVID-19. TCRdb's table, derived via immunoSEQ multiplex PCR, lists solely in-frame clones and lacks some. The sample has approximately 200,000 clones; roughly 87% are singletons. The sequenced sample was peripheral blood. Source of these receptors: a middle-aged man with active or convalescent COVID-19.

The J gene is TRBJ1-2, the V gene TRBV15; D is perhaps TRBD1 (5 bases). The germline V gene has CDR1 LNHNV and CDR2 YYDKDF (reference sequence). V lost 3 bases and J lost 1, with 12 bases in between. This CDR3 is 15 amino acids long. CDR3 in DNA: TGTGCCACCAGCAGGTTCTCGGGGGATAACTATGGCTACACCTTC. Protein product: CATSRFSGDNYGYTF.

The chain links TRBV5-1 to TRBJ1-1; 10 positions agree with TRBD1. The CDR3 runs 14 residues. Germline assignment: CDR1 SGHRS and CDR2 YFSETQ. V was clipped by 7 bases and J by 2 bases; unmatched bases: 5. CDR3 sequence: CASRGTGVNTEAFF. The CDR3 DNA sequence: TGCGCCAGCCGTGGGACAGGGGTCAACACTGAAGCTTTCTTT.

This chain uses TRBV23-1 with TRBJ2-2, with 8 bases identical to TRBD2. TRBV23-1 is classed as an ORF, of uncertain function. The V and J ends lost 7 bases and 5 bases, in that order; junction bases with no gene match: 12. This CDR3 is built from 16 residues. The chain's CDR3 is CASNRTSRILTGELFF. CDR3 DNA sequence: TGCGCCAGCAATCGGACTAGCCGAATCTTAACCGGGGAGCTGTTTTTT.

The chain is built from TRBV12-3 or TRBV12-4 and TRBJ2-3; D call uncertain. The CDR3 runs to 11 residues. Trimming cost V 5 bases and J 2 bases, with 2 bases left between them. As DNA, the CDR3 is TGTGCCAGCAGTCACACAGATACGCAGTATTTT. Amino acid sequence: CASSHTDTQYF.

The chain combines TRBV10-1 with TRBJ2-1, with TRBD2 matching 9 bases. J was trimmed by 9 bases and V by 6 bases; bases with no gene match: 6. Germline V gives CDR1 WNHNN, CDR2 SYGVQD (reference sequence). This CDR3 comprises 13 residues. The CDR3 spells CASSRTSVGEQFF. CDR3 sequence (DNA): TGCGCCAGCAGCCGGACTAGCGTTGGTGAGCAGTTCTTC.

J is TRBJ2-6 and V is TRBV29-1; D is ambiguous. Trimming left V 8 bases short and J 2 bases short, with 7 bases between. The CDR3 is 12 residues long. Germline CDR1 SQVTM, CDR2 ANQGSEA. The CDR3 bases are TGCAGCATACTTACTGGGGCCAACGTCCTGACTTTC. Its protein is CSILTGANVLTF.

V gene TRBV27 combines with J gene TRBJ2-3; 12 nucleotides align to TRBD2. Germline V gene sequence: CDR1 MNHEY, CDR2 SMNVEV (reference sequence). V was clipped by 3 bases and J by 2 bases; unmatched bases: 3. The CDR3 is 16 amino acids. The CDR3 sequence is CASSFLAGGFTDTQYF. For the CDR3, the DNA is TGTGCCAGCAGTTTTCTAGCGGGGGGGTTCACAGATACGCAGTATTTT.

The CDR3 spells CASSDSRDFTTDTQYF. The CDR3 region has the DNA TGCGCCAGCAGCGACTCCCGGGACTTTACAACAGATACGCAGTATTTT. The V gene is TRBV5-1, the J gene TRBJ2-3; TRBD2 is a possible D gene (6 bases). The CDR3 spans 16 residues. Germline lookup yields CDR1 SGHRS and CDR2 YFSETQ. Deletions cut 4 bases from V and 3 bases from J, with 18 bases between.

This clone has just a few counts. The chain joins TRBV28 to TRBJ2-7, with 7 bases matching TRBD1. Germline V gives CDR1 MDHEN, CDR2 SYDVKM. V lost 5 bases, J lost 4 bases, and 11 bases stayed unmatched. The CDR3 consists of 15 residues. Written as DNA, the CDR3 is TGTGCCAGCAGTGAAGTTAGGGGGCGACTTTACGAGCAGTACTTC. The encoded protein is CASSEVRGRLYEQYF.

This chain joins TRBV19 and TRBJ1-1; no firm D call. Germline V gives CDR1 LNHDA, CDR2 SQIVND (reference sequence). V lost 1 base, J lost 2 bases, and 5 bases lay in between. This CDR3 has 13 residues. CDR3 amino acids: CASSIGRNTEAFF. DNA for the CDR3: TGTGCCAGTAGTATAGGCAGAAACACTGAAGCTTTCTTT.

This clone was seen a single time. This CDR3 reads CASSLGQRDVAEAFF. For the CDR3, the DNA is TGCGCCAGCAGCTTAGGACAAAGGGATGTCGCTGAAGCTTTCTTT. The V and J genes are TRBV5-1 and TRBJ1-1; D may be TRBD1 (5 bases). The CDR3 extends over 15 amino acids. From germline, CDR1 is SGHRS and CDR2 YFSETQ. V was trimmed by 2 bases and J by 6 bases, leaving 17 bases between them.

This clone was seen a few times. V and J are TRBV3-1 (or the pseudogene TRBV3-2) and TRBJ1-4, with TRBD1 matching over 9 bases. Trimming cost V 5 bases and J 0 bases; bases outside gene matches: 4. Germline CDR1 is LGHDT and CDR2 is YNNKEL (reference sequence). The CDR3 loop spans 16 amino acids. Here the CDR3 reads CASSSRTGATNEKLFF. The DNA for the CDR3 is TGTGCCAGCAGCTCAAGGACAGGGGCAACTAATGAAAAACTGTTTTTT.

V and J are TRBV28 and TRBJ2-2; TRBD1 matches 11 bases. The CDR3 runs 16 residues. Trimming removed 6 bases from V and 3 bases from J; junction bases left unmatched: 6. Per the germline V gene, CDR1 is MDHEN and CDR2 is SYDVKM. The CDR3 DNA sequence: TGTGCCAGCAGCAGCAGGGACAGGGGGTACACCGGGGAGCTGTTTTTT. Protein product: CASSSRDRGYTGELFF.

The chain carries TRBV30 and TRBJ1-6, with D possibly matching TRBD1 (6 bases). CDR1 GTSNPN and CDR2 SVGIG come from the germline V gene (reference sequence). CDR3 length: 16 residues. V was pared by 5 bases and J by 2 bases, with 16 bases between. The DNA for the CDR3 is TGTGCCTGGGGCGAATCGAACAGGGCCTATAATTCACCCCTCCACTTT. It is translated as CAWGESNRAYNSPLHF.

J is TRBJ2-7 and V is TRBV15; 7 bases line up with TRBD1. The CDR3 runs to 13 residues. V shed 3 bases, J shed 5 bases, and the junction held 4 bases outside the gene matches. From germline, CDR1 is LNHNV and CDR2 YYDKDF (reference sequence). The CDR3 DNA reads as TGTGCCACCAGCAGCTCCGGGACAGACGAGCAGTACTTC. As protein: CATSSSGTDEQYF.

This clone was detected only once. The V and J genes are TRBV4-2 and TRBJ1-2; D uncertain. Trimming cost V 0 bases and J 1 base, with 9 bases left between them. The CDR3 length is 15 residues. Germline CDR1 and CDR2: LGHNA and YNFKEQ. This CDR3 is CASSQDLYINYGYTF. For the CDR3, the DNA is TGTGCCAGCAGCCAAGATCTATATATTAACTATGGCTACACCTTC.

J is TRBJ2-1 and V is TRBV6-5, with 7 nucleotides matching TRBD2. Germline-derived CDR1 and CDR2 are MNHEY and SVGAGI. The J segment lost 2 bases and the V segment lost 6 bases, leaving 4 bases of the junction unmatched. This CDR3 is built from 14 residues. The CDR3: CASSPRGAYNEQFF. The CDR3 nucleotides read TGTGCCAGCAGCCCCCGGGGGGCCTACAATGAGCAGTTCTTC.

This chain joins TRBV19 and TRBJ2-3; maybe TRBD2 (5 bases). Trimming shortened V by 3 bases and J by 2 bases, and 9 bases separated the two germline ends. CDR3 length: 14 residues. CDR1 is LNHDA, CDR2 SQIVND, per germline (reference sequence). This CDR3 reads CASSIGGLTDTQYF. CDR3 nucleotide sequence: TGTGCCAGTAGTATCGGAGGTCTCACAGATACGCAGTATTTT.

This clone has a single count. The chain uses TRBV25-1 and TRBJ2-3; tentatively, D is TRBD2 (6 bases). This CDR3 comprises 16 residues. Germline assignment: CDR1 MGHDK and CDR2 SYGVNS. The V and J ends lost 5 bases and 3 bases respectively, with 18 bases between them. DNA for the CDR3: TGTGCCAGCAGTTCCCTTACGATCAGCGGGACAGATACGCAGTATTTT. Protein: CASSSLTISGTDTQYF.

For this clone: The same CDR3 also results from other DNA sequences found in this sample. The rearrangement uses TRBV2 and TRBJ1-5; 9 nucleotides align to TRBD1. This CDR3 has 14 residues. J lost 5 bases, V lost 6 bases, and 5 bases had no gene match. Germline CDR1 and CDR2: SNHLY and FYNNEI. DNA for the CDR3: TGTGCCAGCAGACCGGACAGGGGTGATCAGCCCCAGCATTTT. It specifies CASRPDRGDQPQHF.

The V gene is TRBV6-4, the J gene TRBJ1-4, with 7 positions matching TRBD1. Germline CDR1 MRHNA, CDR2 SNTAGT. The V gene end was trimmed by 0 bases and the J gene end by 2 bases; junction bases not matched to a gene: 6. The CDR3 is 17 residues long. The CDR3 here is CASSDSTGERTNEKLFF. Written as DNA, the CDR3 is TGTGCCAGCAGTGACTCAACAGGGGAGCGGACTAATGAAAAACTGTTTTTT.

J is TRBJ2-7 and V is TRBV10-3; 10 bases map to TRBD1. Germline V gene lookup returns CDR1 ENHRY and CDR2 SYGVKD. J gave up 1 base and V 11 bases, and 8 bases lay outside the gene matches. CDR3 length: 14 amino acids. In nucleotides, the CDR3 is TGTGCCTACGCCCCGGGACAGGGGTCCTACGAGCAGTACTTC. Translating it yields CAYAPGQGSYEQYF.

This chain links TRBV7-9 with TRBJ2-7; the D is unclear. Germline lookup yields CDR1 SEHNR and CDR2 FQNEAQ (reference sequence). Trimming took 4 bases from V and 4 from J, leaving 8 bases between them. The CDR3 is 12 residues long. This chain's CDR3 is CASSSLVYEQYF. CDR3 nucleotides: TGTGCCAGCAGCTCCCTAGTATACGAGCAGTACTTC.

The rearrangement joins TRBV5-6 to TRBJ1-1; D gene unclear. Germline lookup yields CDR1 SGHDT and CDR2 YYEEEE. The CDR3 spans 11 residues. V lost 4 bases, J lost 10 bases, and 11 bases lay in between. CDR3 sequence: CASSLGEGAFF. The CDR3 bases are TGTGCCAGCAGCCTCGGGGAGGGAGCTTTCTTT.

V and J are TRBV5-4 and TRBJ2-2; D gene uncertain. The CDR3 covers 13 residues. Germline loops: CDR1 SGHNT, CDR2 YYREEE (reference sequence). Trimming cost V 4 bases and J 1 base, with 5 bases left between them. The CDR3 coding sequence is TGTGCCAGCAGCCCTAAGAACACCGGGGAGCTGTTTTTT. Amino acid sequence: CASSPKNTGELFF.

The CDR3 coding sequence is TGCGCCAGCCGGACAGGGTCGGACACCGGGGAGCTGTTTTTT. This translates into CASRTGSDTGELFF. The J gene is TRBJ2-2, the V gene TRBV5-1; 8 bases align to TRBD1. Germline V gene data show CDR1 as SGHRS and CDR2 as YFSETQ. The J segment lost 3 bases and the V segment lost 7 bases, leaving 5 bases of the junction unmatched. This CDR3 is built from 14 residues.

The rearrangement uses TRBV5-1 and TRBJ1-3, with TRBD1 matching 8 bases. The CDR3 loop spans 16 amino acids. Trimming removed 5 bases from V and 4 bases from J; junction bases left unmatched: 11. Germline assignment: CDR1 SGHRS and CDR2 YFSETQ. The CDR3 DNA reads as TGCGCCAGCAGTACCAATCCGACAGGGGACGGAAACACCATATATTTT. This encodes CASSTNPTGDGNTIYF.

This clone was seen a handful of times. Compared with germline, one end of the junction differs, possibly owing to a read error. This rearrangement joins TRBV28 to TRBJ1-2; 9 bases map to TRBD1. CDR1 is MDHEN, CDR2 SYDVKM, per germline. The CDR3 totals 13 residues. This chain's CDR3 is CASSSPWTGAVSF. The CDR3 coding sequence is TGTGCCAGCAGTTCCCCCTGGACAGGGGCTGTATCCTTC.